The present T cell receptor (beta chain) was sequenced within a study of control samples from healthy donors and cancer patients. Germline CDR1 is MNHEY and CDR2 is SMNVEV (reference sequence). After removal of 6 bases from V and 4 bases from J, the junction contained 8 bases not matched to a gene. The CDR3 runs 15 residues. The data were produced by immunoSEQ multiplex PCR, yet TCRdb's version contains in-frame clones alone and is incomplete. The sample consists of more than 100,000 clones, 75% to 90% of them appearing once. The sequenced sample consisted of PBMCs. The source is a man aged 55 to 70 with lung cancer. The chain recombines TRBV27 with TRBJ2-7; 11 nucleotides line up with TRBD1. The CDR3 loop is CASSPGTGGFYEQYF. The CDR3 nucleotides read TGTGCCAGCAGCCCCGGGACAGGGGGTTTTTACGAGCAGTACTTC.